The 5 T cell receptor beta chains below all came from one sample that was sequenced in a study of blood T cell repertoires in COVID-19. The table came from immunoSEQ multiplex PCR; TCRdb's copy has only in-frame clones and leaves some out. Of 170,000 or so clones listed, over 75% are singletons. Sequenced input: peripheral blood. These receptors were taken from a man in his 70s with active or convalescent COVID-19.

The genes are TRBV27 and TRBJ2-1; D may be TRBD2 (5 bases). Germline-derived CDR1 and CDR2 are MNHEY and SMNVEV (reference sequence). Trimming cost V 4 bases and J 0 bases, with 22 bases left between them. The CDR3 is made up of 19 amino acids. The CDR3, as DNA: TGTGCCAGCAGTTCCCAGAGGGTCGAGCGTGCCAACTCCTACAATGAGCAGTTCTTC. Translated, it gives CASSSQRVERANSYNEQFF.

The chain combines TRBV2 with TRBJ2-1; 7 bases are shared with TRBD1. The V and J ends lost 5 bases and 4 bases, in that order; junction bases with no gene match: 8. Per the germline V gene, CDR1 is SNHLY and CDR2 is FYNNEI. This CDR3 is built from 15 residues. The CDR3 DNA sequence: TGTGCCAGCAGTCCTCGACAGGGACCTTACAATGAGCAGTTCTTC. Its translation: CASSPRQGPYNEQFF.

The chain links TRBV5-1 to TRBJ1-2; tentatively, D is TRBD1 (6 bases). Trimming took 1 base from V and 8 from J, leaving 12 bases between them. Germline values: CDR1 SGHRS, CDR2 YFSETQ. This CDR3 has 13 residues. The CDR3 DNA is TGCGCCAGCAGCTTGATGGGGGCGGACGGCTACACCTTC. Translating gives CASSLMGADGYTF.

This clone was found a few times. V is TRBV6-5 and J is TRBJ1-2; D is unclear. V was trimmed by 2 bases and J by 4 bases, leaving 11 bases between them. The CDR3 is made up of 14 amino acids. Germline V lookup: CDR1 MNHEY, CDR2 SVGAGI. Written as DNA, the CDR3 is TGTGCCAGCAGTTACAGGCAGGCTGGCTATGGCTACACCTTC. This codes for CASSYRQAGYGYTF.

The chain uses TRBV7-8 and TRBJ1-6; 9 nucleotides align to TRBD1. The CDR3 loop spans 19 amino acids. Trimming cost V 4 bases and J 7 bases; bases outside gene matches: 17. From germline, CDR1 is SGHVS and CDR2 FQNEAQ. In DNA, the CDR3 is TGTGCCAGCAGCTCGATTACTAACAGGGGGCTGGTAGGAAATTCACCCCTCCACTTT. It yields the protein CASSSITNRGLVGNSPLHF.